These 29 T cell receptor beta chains share one sample of origin, sequenced in a study of blood T cell repertoires in COVID-19. Profiled with immunoSEQ multiplex PCR; TCRdb holds only in-frame clones, not every one. This sample yields 150,000 or so clones, of which around 86% are seen a single time; about 8.2% belongs to the top ten. Source material: peripheral blood. Source of these receptors: a man aged 60 to 75 with acute or convalescent COVID-19.

The chain employs TRBV30 and TRBJ2-7; 8 nucleotides align to TRBD2. This CDR3 has 14 residues. Losses at the gene ends were 0 bases for V and 6 bases for J; bases not matched to a gene: 7. Germline CDR1 reads GTSNPN; CDR2 reads SVGIG (reference sequence). The CDR3 reads CAWSVGSGKLEQYF. The CDR3 DNA follows: TGTGCCTGGAGTGTGGGTAGCGGGAAACTCGAGCAGTACTTC.

The chain carries TRBV18 and TRBJ2-3; 11 bases map to TRBD1. The V gene's germline CDR1 is KGHSH and CDR2 LQKENI. V shed 3 bases and J 4 bases; nucleotides not matched to a gene: 9. The CDR3 contains 17 residues. The CDR3 DNA follows: TGTGCCAGCTCACCCGGCCCCTCGGGACAGGGGGCAGATACGCAGTATTTT. It specifies CASSPGPSGQGADTQYF.

This chain connects TRBV11-2 to TRBJ1-2; D not certain. CDR3 size: 14 residues. Trimming shortened V by 2 bases and J by 2 bases, and 9 bases separated the two germline ends. The germline V gene has CDR1 SGHAT and CDR2 FQNNGV. The CDR3 region is CASSLPGGNYGYTF. DNA for the CDR3: TGTGCCAGCAGCTTACCGGGAGGCAACTATGGCTACACCTTC.

CDR3 sequence reads: CASSLSGVGNLFF. CDR3 in DNA: TGTGCCAGCAGCTTATCAGGGGTTGGGAATCTTTTCTTT. This chain joins TRBV7-3 and TRBJ1-1, with D perhaps matching TRBD1 (6 bases). This CDR3 has 13 residues. Germline loops: CDR1 SGHTA, CDR2 FQGTGA. V was clipped by 2 bases and J by 13 bases, with 17 bases between them.

A single count supports this clone. V is TRBV2 and J is TRBJ1-2; D is perhaps TRBD1 (6 bases). The CDR3 sequence is 16 residues long. Trimming took 2 bases from V and 2 from J, leaving 15 bases between them. Per germline, CDR1 SNHLY and CDR2 FYNNEI. The CDR3: CASSEKRGNLNYGYTF. CDR3 nucleotides: TGTGCCAGCAGTGAAAAGAGGGGGAACCTAAACTATGGCTACACCTTC.

This clone was picked up one time. The J gene is TRBJ1-1, the V gene TRBV15; D unresolved. The length of the CDR3 is 15 residues. V was cut by 6 bases and J by 1 base, with 15 bases left in between. Germline V gene data show CDR1 as LNHNV and CDR2 as YYDKDF (reference sequence). CDR3 coding DNA: TGTGCCACCAGTATCTATATATCAGGGAACACTGAAGCTTTCTTT. This sequence encodes CATSIYISGNTEAFF.

The chain employs TRBV28 and TRBJ1-4; 7 positions match TRBD1. The CDR3 covers 15 residues. V trimming: 5 bases; J trimming: 7 bases; junction bases outside the gene matches: 10. The germline CDR1 and CDR2 sequences are MDHEN and SYDVKM. The CDR3 DNA follows: TGTGCCAGCAGTCTAGGGGGCGGCATGAGTGAAAAACTGTTTTTT. Its translation is CASSLGGGMSEKLFF.

The chain combines TRBV5-1 with TRBJ2-7; 8 nucleotides match TRBD1. The CDR3 loop spans 14 amino acids. Losses at the gene ends were 0 bases for V and 3 bases for J; bases not matched to a gene: 2. Germline V gene sequence: CDR1 SGHRS, CDR2 YFSETQ. The CDR3 spells CASSLAGGDYEQYF. The CDR3 DNA sequence: TGCGCCAGCAGCTTGGCAGGGGGCGACTACGAGCAGTACTTC.

The V call is TRBV6-6, the J call TRBJ2-2; D remains unclear. There are 15 residues in the CDR3. Per the germline V gene, CDR1 is MNHNY and CDR2 is SVGAGI (reference sequence). Deletions cut 6 bases from V and 3 bases from J, with 14 bases between. CDR3 in DNA: TGTGCCAGCAGGTCGTCTCGCCGGGACACCGGGGAGCTGTTTTTT. The encoded protein is CASRSSRRDTGELFF.

The chain links TRBV29-1 to TRBJ1-2; 8 bases line up with TRBD1. The CDR3 totals 15 residues. CDR1 and CDR2 (germline): SQVTM, ANQGSEA. V gave up 0 bases and J gave up 7 bases; unmatched junction bases: 10. CDR3 protein: CSVEDLSGQGGGYTF. The CDR3 DNA follows: TGCAGCGTTGAAGATCTTAGTGGACAGGGAGGTGGCTACACCTTC.

The V and J genes are TRBV3-1 (or the pseudogene TRBV3-2) and TRBJ2-2, with a possible D match to TRBD2 (6 bases). This CDR3 region has 16 residues. Germline values: CDR1 LGHDT, CDR2 YNNKEL (reference sequence). The ends were cut back, 0 bases at V and 5 bases at J, with 13 bases in the middle. The CDR3 sequence is CASSQELGLRTGELFF. CDR3 in DNA: TGTGCCAGCAGCCAAGAGTTGGGACTGAGGACCGGGGAGCTGTTTTTT.

The chain has TRBV11-2 and TRBJ2-1, with D possibly TRBD2 on 5 matching bases. The CDR3 is made up of 17 amino acids. Germline-derived CDR1 and CDR2 are SGHAT and FQNNGV. V lost 0 bases, J lost 0 bases, and 12 bases lay in between. The CDR3 protein is CASSLDRGFYSYNEQFF. The CDR3 nucleotides are TGTGCCAGCAGCTTAGATCGCGGGTTCTACTCCTACAATGAGCAGTTCTTC.

The V gene is TRBV5-6, the J gene TRBJ2-1; TRBD2 aligns across 7 bases. The ends lost 5 bases at V and 9 bases at J; junction bases unmatched: 11. The CDR3 length is 14 residues. In germline, CDR1 is SGHDT, CDR2 YYEEEE. CDR3 in DNA: TGTGCCAGCAGTTATGGACTAGAGGGGTCTGAGCAGTTCTTC. It translates to CASSYGLEGSEQFF.

This sequence joins TRBV28 and TRBJ2-5, with TRBD2 matching 13 bases. This CDR3 is 16 amino acids long. Trimming cost V 4 bases and J 5 bases; bases outside gene matches: 7. The germline V gene has CDR1 MDHEN and CDR2 SYDVKM. The CDR3 DNA is TGTGCCAGCAGTTCCACTAGCGGGAGGGCTTGGGAGACCCAGTACTTC. It is translated as CASSSTSGRAWETQYF.

The chain couples TRBV11-2 to TRBJ2-6; possible D gene TRBD2, 5 bases. This CDR3 has 16 residues. V lost 5 bases, J lost 1 base, and 12 bases lay in between. Per the germline V gene, CDR1 is SGHAT and CDR2 is FQNNGV. This chain's CDR3 is CASSPLRGSGANVLTF. DNA for the CDR3: TGTGCCAGCAGCCCACTAAGAGGGTCTGGGGCCAACGTCCTGACTTTC.

The CDR3 protein is CARSPAVSFGTDTQYF. The CDR3 DNA reads TGTGCCAGAAGCCCTGCGGTATCATTTGGCACAGATACGCAGTATTTT. The chain has TRBV7-5 and TRBJ2-3; the table calls TRBD2, which could not be checked here. TRBV7-5 counts as a pseudogene. This CDR3 contains 16 residues.

This chain connects TRBV18 to TRBJ2-7, with D possibly TRBD1 on 5 matching bases. V shed 2 bases and J shed 2 bases, with 13 bases lying between them. CDR3 length: 15 residues. CDR1 KGHSH and CDR2 LQKENI come from the germline V gene. The CDR3 nucleotides are TGTGCCAGCTCACCAGTCGGGCAGGGAACCTACGAGCAGTACTTC. Its protein is CASSPVGQGTYEQYF.

As concerns this clone: Different DNA sequences within this sample yield the same CDR3. Written as DNA, the CDR3 is TGTGCCAGCAGCCCCCGGACAGGCTTAAATCAGCCCCAGCATTTT. Translation: CASSPRTGLNQPQHF. This chain uses TRBV28 with TRBJ1-5, with 7 positions matching TRBD1. Looked up from germline, CDR1 is MDHEN and CDR2 is SYDVKM. V gave up 6 bases and J gave up 4 bases; unmatched junction bases: 9. The CDR3 spans 15 residues. The full variable domain, completed using reference TRBV28 and TRBJ1-5, is DVKVTQSSRYLVKRTGEKVFLECVQDMDHENMFWYRQDPGLGLRLIYFSYDVKMKEKGDIPEGYSVSREKKERFSLILESASTNQTSMYLCASSPRTGLNQPQHFGDGTRLSIL.

The chain recombines TRBV18 with TRBJ2-1; 12 bases are shared with TRBD2. Germline CDR1 and CDR2: KGHSH and LQKENI. CDR3 size: 15 residues. V was clipped by 4 bases and J by 7 bases; unmatched bases: 5. CDR3 DNA sequence: TGTGCCAGCTCACACGGGCTAGCGGGAGGGAATGAGCAGTTCTTC. It specifies CASSHGLAGGNEQFF.

This clone was recorded only once. The rearrangement joins TRBV6-5 to TRBJ1-2, with 8 bases lining up with TRBD1. The trim removed 4 bases at V and 5 bases at J, leaving 9 bases unmatched. Germline values: CDR1 MNHEY, CDR2 SVGAGI. CDR3 length: 15 amino acids. The CDR3 loop is CASSFLTGVRYGYTF. As DNA, the CDR3 is TGTGCCAGCAGTTTCCTGACAGGGGTACGATATGGCTACACCTTC.

This chain connects TRBV5-1 to TRBJ1-4; TRBD1 might be the D (6 bases). Trimming removed 5 bases at V and 8 bases at J, with 19 bases between. The CDR3 runs to 15 residues. Germline V gene data show CDR1 as SGHRS and CDR2 as YFSETQ. CDR3 coding DNA: TGCGCCAGCAGGGTTTCAGGGGATCCGGGGGAAAAACTGTTTTTT. It codes for CASRVSGDPGEKLFF.

The genes are TRBV28 and TRBJ1-5; 7 bases map to TRBD1. The ends lost 6 bases at V and 5 bases at J; junction bases unmatched: 4. CDR3 length: 13 residues. Germline CDR1 MDHEN, CDR2 SYDVKM. Here the CDR3 DNA reads TGTGCCAGCAGACGGGACAGACATCAGCCCCAGCATTTT. It encodes CASRRDRHQPQHF.

The rearrangement uses TRBV19 and TRBJ2-7, with 8 bases matching TRBD2. Germline V lookup: CDR1 LNHDA, CDR2 SQIVND (reference sequence). V lost 2 bases and J lost 9; bases outside the gene matches: 9. The CDR3 is 14 residues long. The CDR3 sequence: CASSISLAGGRQYF. CDR3 sequence (DNA): TGTGCCAGTAGTATAAGTTTGGCGGGAGGTCGGCAGTACTTC.

Here the CDR3 reads CSASPSGLRSPLHF. CDR3 coding DNA: TGCAGTGCTAGTCCATCAGGGTTGAGGTCACCCCTCCACTTT. J is TRBJ1-6 and V is TRBV20-1; TRBD1 is a possible D gene (5 bases). The germline V gene encodes CDR1 DFQATT and CDR2 SNEGSKA (reference sequence). CDR3 size: 14 residues. V was trimmed by 3 bases and J by 10 bases, leaving 16 bases between them.

Concerning this clone itself: One junction end disagrees with the germline gene, perhaps due to a read error. The rearrangement joins TRBV11-2 to TRBJ2-4, with TRBD2 matching over 11 bases. Looked up from germline, CDR1 is SGHAT and CDR2 is FQNNGV. This CDR3 is built from 15 residues. The CDR3 DNA reads TGTGCCAGCAGCTTAGCCGGGCTAGCGGGAGGTGCCCCTTGGTTC. Translated: CASSLAGLAGGAPWF. Using reference TRBV11-2 and TRBJ2-4 for the parts outside the CDR3, the full variable domain is EAGVAQSPRYKIIEKRQSVAFWCNPISGHATLYWYQQILGQGPKLLIQFQNNGVVDDSQLPKDRFSAERLKGVDSTLKIQPAKLEDSAVYLCASSLAGLAGGAPWFGAGTRLSVL.

This clone was counted only a few times. For the CDR3, the DNA is TGTGCCACCAGTGACCGGGGACTAGCGGGGAGAAACACCGGGGAGCTGTTTTTT. Its protein product is CATSDRGLAGRNTGELFF. This chain uses TRBV24-1 with TRBJ2-2; 13 bases map to TRBD2. The CDR3 has 18 residues. Germline V gene lookup returns CDR1 KGHDR and CDR2 SFDVKD. V dropped 4 bases and J dropped 2; count of bases not matched to a gene: 6.

The CDR3 nucleotides read TGCAGCGTTGAAAACCAGGGGGTGCTTTACAATGAGCAGTTCTTC. Its protein is CSVENQGVLYNEQFF. V and J are TRBV29-1 and TRBJ2-1; 7 bases align to TRBD1. This CDR3 has 15 residues. Trimming cost V 2 bases and J 4 bases; bases outside gene matches: 8. The germline V gene has CDR1 SQVTM and CDR2 ANQGSEA.

This clone showed up just once. This rearrangement joins TRBV7-3 to TRBJ2-5; weak D call: TRBD2 (6 bases). V lost 6 bases, J lost 5 bases, and 19 bases lay in between. CDR3 length equals 15 residues. CDR1 and CDR2 from the germline V gene are SGHTA and FQGTGA. The CDR3 DNA follows: TGTGCCAGCAGTCCTGGAGGGGCAGGGTGGGAGACCCAGTACTTC. Translation: CASSPGGAGWETQYF.

The V and J genes are TRBV5-1 and TRBJ2-3; the match to TRBD2 covers 15 bases. CDR1 and CDR2 (germline): SGHRS, YFSETQ. The CDR3 covers 21 residues. The junction had 15 bases not matched to a gene; V was cut back by 4 bases and J by 0 bases. CDR3 in amino acids: CASSNHYPGLAGGTSTDTQYF. For the CDR3, the DNA is TGCGCCAGCAGCAACCACTACCCGGGACTAGCGGGAGGAACTAGCACAGATACGCAGTATTTT.